The 10 T cell receptor beta chains below all came from one sample that was sequenced in a study of blood T cell repertoires in COVID-19. TCRdb's copy holds only in-frame clones and misses some; the assay was immunoSEQ multiplex PCR. The sample has about 74,000 clones; approximately 80% are singletons. Material: peripheral blood. The source of these receptors is a human donor in a cohort sampled during active COVID-19.

CDR3 protein: CASSQLNRLNTEAFF. The CDR3 region has the DNA TGTGCCAGCAGCCAGCTAAACAGGCTAAACACTGAAGCTTTCTTT. The chain combines TRBV5-6 with TRBJ1-1; D is perhaps TRBD1 (5 bases). Germline V CDR1 and CDR2: SGHDT, YYEEEE. This CDR3 is built from 15 residues. V lost 4 bases to trimming and J lost 2 bases, with 15 bases between them.

The chain couples TRBV7-2 to TRBJ2-3; 9 bases are a match to TRBD1. CDR3 length: 15 amino acids. The V and J ends lost 3 bases and 4 bases, in that order; junction bases with no gene match: 5. Germline CDR1 SGHTA, CDR2 FQGNSA. This chain's CDR3 is CASSFGDRDADTQYF. The CDR3 region has the DNA TGTGCCAGCAGCTTTGGGGACAGGGATGCAGATACGCAGTATTTT.

A few counts support this clone. The chain combines TRBV5-3 with TRBJ2-5; 7 bases map to TRBD1. TRBV5-3 is annotated as an ORF whose role is uncertain. Trimming took 4 bases from V and 4 from J; bases not matched to a gene: 10. The CDR3 loop spans 15 amino acids. The CDR3 nucleotides are TGTGCCAGAAGCCCCGGACAGGCGTTGGTAGAGACCCAGTACTTC. Translated, it gives CARSPGQALVETQYF.

This clone was counted once. The chain uses TRBV6-2 or TRBV6-3 and TRBJ1-2, with D possibly being TRBD1 (6 bases). The CDR3 runs to 13 residues. The V and J ends lost 5 bases and 4 bases respectively, with 11 bases between them. Germline-derived CDR1 and CDR2 are MNHEY and SVGEGT. CDR3 sequence: CASSRGASYGYTF. The CDR3 DNA reads TGTGCCAGCAGTCGGGGGGCGAGCTATGGCTACACCTTC.

This chain links TRBV7-9 with TRBJ2-1; possible D gene TRBD1, 5 bases. The ends were cut back, 1 base at V and 4 bases at J, with 5 bases in the middle. The CDR3 runs to 13 residues. The germline V gene encodes CDR1 SEHNR and CDR2 FQNEAQ (reference sequence). CDR3 coding DNA: TGTGCCAGCAGCTTAGGACAGTACAATGAGCAGTTCTTC. It codes for CASSLGQYNEQFF.

V and J are TRBV6-5 and TRBJ2-7; 8 bases align to TRBD1. V was clipped by 2 bases and J by 2 bases; unmatched bases: 5. Germline-derived CDR1 and CDR2 are MNHEY and SVGAGI. This CDR3 region has 15 residues. The CDR3 protein is CASSYRPGGPYEQYF. The CDR3 DNA follows: TGTGCCAGCAGTTACCGTCCAGGGGGCCCCTACGAGCAGTACTTC.

This clone was observed many times. V usage is TRBV14 and J usage is TRBJ2-1, with D possibly TRBD2 on 7 matching bases. Germline V gene sequence: CDR1 SGHDN, CDR2 FVKESK. The CDR3 length is 14 residues. V dropped 5 bases and J dropped 8 bases, with 16 bases sitting between them. The CDR3 spells CASSKLGGQDEQFF. Written as DNA, the CDR3 is TGTGCCAGCAGCAAACTCGGGGGGCAGGATGAGCAGTTCTTC.

The chain employs TRBV7-3 and TRBJ2-3; TRBD2 might be the D (6 bases). The germline CDR1 and CDR2 sequences are SGHTA and FQGTGA. The CDR3 spans 17 residues. V dropped 4 bases and J dropped 2 bases, with 19 bases sitting between them. The CDR3 region has the DNA TGTGCCAGCAGCTCCCCCCCAGGTAGCGGAAACACAGATACGCAGTATTTT. This sequence encodes CASSSPPGSGNTDTQYF.

This clone was picked up a small number of times. The gene calls are TRBV11-3 and TRBJ2-5, with 9 bases lining up with TRBD1. Germline CDR1 reads SGHNT; CDR2 reads YENEEA. The trim removed 8 bases at V and 5 bases at J, leaving 9 bases unmatched. This CDR3 has 14 amino acids. The CDR3 here is CASRPTGGGETQYF. As DNA, the CDR3 is TGTGCCAGCCGGCCGACAGGGGGAGGGGAGACCCAGTACTTC.

The chain carries TRBV27 and TRBJ2-7; 8 nucleotides match TRBD2. CDR1 and CDR2 from the germline V gene are MNHEY and SMNVEV (reference sequence). This CDR3 has 18 amino acids. The V and J ends lost 0 bases and 3 bases, in that order; junction bases with no gene match: 13. In nucleotides, the CDR3 is TGTGCCAGCAGTTTATCCCCCCCTCTCCCGGGGGGGTACTACGAGCAGTACTTC. The encoded protein is CASSLSPPLPGGYYEQYF.